Sequencing of this TCR beta chain was carried out in a study of T cell repertoires in cytomegalovirus infection. Study conclusions and caveats: Clonotypes of TCR beta that were HLA-C-restricted and CMV-specific dominated the ex vivo response.

In its sample, this clonotype was seen many times. Its antigen is currently unknown. TCRdb fed the reads into MiXCR, producing one record per CDR3 protein. The sample holds roughly 600,000 distinct CDR3 sequences, 20% to 25% seen once. The TCR sequence derives from a human donor in good health (CMV status not recorded). Some clones in this sample may be carry-over from other donors' samples. Sequenced sample: CD8+ T cells from PBMCs.

CDR3 sequence: CASSYGDGTYEQYF. The CDR3 DNA sequence: TGTGCCAGCAGTTATGGGGACGGGACCTACGAGCAGTACTTC. The rearrangement links TRBV6-2 or TRBV6-3 to TRBJ2-7, with D perhaps assigned TRBD1 or TRBD2 (5 bases each). The V gene's germline CDR1 is MNHEY and CDR2 SVGEGT. The CDR3 covers 14 residues. The V end was cut by 3 bases, the J end by 2 bases, with 11 bases between.